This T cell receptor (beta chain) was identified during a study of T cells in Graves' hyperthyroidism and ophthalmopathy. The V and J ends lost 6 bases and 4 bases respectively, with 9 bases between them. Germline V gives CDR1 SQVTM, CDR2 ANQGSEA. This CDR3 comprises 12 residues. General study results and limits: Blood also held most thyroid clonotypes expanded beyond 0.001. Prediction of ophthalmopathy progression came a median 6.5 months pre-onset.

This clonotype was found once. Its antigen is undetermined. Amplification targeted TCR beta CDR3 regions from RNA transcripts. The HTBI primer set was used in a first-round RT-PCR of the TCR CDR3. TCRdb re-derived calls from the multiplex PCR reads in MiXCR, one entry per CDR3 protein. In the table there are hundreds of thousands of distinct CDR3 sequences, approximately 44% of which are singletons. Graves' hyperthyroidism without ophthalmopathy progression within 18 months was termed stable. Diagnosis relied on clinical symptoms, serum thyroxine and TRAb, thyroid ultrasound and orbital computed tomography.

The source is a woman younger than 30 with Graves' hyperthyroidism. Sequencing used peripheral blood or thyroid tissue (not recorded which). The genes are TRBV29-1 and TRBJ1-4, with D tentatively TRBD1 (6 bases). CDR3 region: CSVMDSNEKLFF. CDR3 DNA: TGCAGCGTGATGGACAGTAATGAAAAACTGTTTTTT.